Listed here are 15 T cell receptor beta chains from one sample, sequenced in a study of blood T cell repertoires in COVID-19. Sequencing was performed with immunoSEQ multiplex PCR; in TCRdb, only in-frame clones are kept and a portion is missing. This table holds about 150,000 clones, roughly 86% found once. Sequences were obtained from peripheral blood. These receptors originate from a man between 60 and 75 years old with COVID-19, enrolled during active disease.

This chain joins TRBV5-1 and TRBJ1-6, with 7 bases lining up with TRBD1. The CDR3 sequence is 15 residues long. The V gene's germline CDR1 is SGHRS and CDR2 YFSETQ. Trimming removed 4 bases from V and 5 bases from J; junction bases left unmatched: 6. The CDR3 protein is CASSPGQNNNSPLHF. The CDR3 DNA is TGCGCCAGCAGCCCGGGACAGAACAATAATTCACCCCTCCACTTT.

The chain is built from TRBV24-1 and TRBJ1-1; D perhaps matches TRBD1 (6 bases). The CDR3 sequence is 15 residues long. Germline V lookup: CDR1 KGHDR, CDR2 SFDVKD. Trimming shortened V by 4 bases and J by 1 base, and 12 bases separated the two germline ends. CDR3 nucleotide sequence: TGTGCCACCAGTGACCCCAACAGGGCGAACACTGAAGCTTTCTTT. This encodes CATSDPNRANTEAFF.

The J gene is TRBJ1-1, the V gene TRBV19; 9 bases map to TRBD1. J lost 7 bases, V lost 6 bases, and 6 bases had no gene match. The germline gives CDR1 LNHDA, CDR2 SQIVND (reference sequence). The CDR3 sequence is 13 residues long. The CDR3 nucleotides are TGTGCCAGTAGGGGGACAGGGTTTTTTGAAGCTTTCTTT. It specifies CASRGTGFFEAFF. Looking up the rest from reference TRBV19 and TRBJ1-1 gives the full variable domain: DGGITQSPKYLFRKEGQNVTLSCEQNLNHDAMYWYRQDPGQGLRLIYYSQIVNDFQKGDIAEGYSVSREKKESFPLTVTSAQKNPTAFYLCASRGTGFFEAFFGQGTRLTVV.

The gene calls are TRBV7-3 and TRBJ2-2; 7 bases map to TRBD1. CDR1 is SGHTA and CDR2 is FQGTGA in the germline V gene. Germline trimming cut 5 bases from V and 6 bases from J; bases unmatched to any gene: 6. The CDR3 contains 14 residues. CDR3 DNA sequence: TGTGCCAGCAGCGTCGACAGGGTTGCCGGGGAGCTGTTTTTT. Residues: CASSVDRVAGELFF.

The chain employs TRBV18 and TRBJ2-4; 7 positions match TRBD2. The CDR3 is 13 amino acids. The ends lost 4 bases at V and 16 bases at J; junction bases unmatched: 13. Germline V lookup: CDR1 KGHSH, CDR2 LQKENI. The CDR3 loop is CASSQGLGLPTYF. The DNA for the CDR3 is TGTGCCAGCTCACAAGGACTAGGACTACCTACATACTTC.

V usage is TRBV5-1 and J usage is TRBJ1-1, with TRBD1 as a possible D gene (6 bases). Trimming left V 0 bases short and J 3 bases short, with 12 bases between. This CDR3 comprises 15 residues. Germline CDR1 and CDR2: SGHRS and YFSETQ. As DNA, the CDR3 is TGCGCCAGCAGCTTGGTGCCCAGACAGGACACTGAAGCTTTCTTT. Translation: CASSLVPRQDTEAFF.

This clone was counted only a few times. The chain is built from TRBV28 and TRBJ1-5, with 8 bases that match TRBD1. With 10 bases clipped from V and 1 base from J, the junction kept 3 bases outside the gene matches. CDR3 size: 13 residues. Germline lookup yields CDR1 MDHEN and CDR2 SYDVKM. CDR3 region: CATDRGSNQPQHF. CDR3 bases: TGTGCCACAGACAGGGGAAGCAATCAGCCCCAGCATTTT. Full variable domain (rest looked up from reference TRBV28 and TRBJ1-5): DVKVTQSSRYLVKRTGEKVFLECVQDMDHENMFWYRQDPGLGLRLIYFSYDVKMKEKGDIPEGYSVSREKKERFSLILESASTNQTSMYLCATDRGSNQPQHFGDGTRLSIL.

This clone occurred a few times. The gene calls are TRBV7-9 and TRBJ2-1, with 14 bases aligning to TRBD2. The CDR3 loop spans 17 amino acids. V was pared by 6 bases and J by 4 bases, with 8 bases of the junction left unmatched. Germline-derived CDR1 and CDR2 are SEHNR and FQNEAQ (reference sequence). The CDR3 DNA reads TGTGCCAGCAGGGGCCGACTAGCGGGAGGGAGGTACAATGAGCAGTTCTTC. It translates to CASRGRLAGGRYNEQFF.

V gene TRBV27 combines with J gene TRBJ1-2; TRBD1 agrees at 7 bases. The CDR3 is made up of 15 amino acids. Germline values: CDR1 MNHEY, CDR2 SMNVEV (reference sequence). The J segment lost 1 base and the V segment lost 5 bases, leaving 7 bases of the junction unmatched. CDR3 protein: CASSRYGQDNYGYTF. The CDR3, as DNA: TGTGCCAGCAGTCGATACGGACAGGATAACTATGGCTACACCTTC.

The rearrangement links TRBV6-5 to TRBJ1-5; the D gene is possibly TRBD1 (6 bases). The CDR3 sequence is 15 residues long. Trimming stripped 4 bases from V and 1 base from J, with 11 bases between. Germline V gives CDR1 MNHEY, CDR2 SVGAGI. Here the CDR3 DNA reads TGTGCCAGCAGTTTGTCCAGGGGAAGCAATCAGCCCCAGCATTTT. Translation: CASSLSRGSNQPQHF.

In regard to this clone: This same CDR3 is encoded by further DNA sequences in the sample. The chain joins TRBV7-9 to TRBJ1-5, with D unclear. Trimming pared 0 bases from V and 2 bases from J, leaving 5 bases between. Germline values: CDR1 SEHNR, CDR2 FQNEAQ (reference sequence). CDR3 length: 14 residues. The CDR3 region has the DNA TGTGCCAGCAGCTTAGCCTCAGGCAATCAGCCCCAGCATTTT. Translating it yields CASSLASGNQPQHF.

On this clone itself: Other DNA sequences in this sample translate to the same CDR3. The chain carries TRBV6-5 and TRBJ1-1, with 7 bases aligning to TRBD1. The length of the CDR3 is 13 residues. Losses at the gene ends were 5 bases for V and 1 base for J; bases not matched to a gene: 1. Germline V gene sequence: CDR1 MNHEY, CDR2 SVGAGI. The CDR3 reads CASSRQGNTEAFF. The CDR3 DNA follows: TGTGCCAGCAGTAGACAGGGGAACACTGAAGCTTTCTTT.

The chain links TRBV18 to TRBJ1-2, with D unclear. Germline CDR1 is KGHSH and CDR2 is LQKENI. This CDR3 spans 13 amino acids. Trimming removed 4 bases from V and 5 bases from J, with 11 bases in between. The CDR3 nucleotides read TGTGCCAGCTCACTTGATCGTGAGTATGGCTACACCTTC. This codes for CASSLDREYGYTF.

V gene TRBV29-1 combines with J gene TRBJ1-1; TRBD1 matches 8 bases. V trimming: 5 bases; J trimming: 1 base; junction bases outside the gene matches: 3. CDR3 length equals 13 residues. Germline V gene sequence: CDR1 SQVTM, CDR2 ANQGSEA. For the CDR3, the DNA is TGCAGCGTTTGGACAGGGCGGAACACTGAAGCTTTCTTT. Its translation: CSVWTGRNTEAFF.

The J gene is TRBJ2-5, the V gene TRBV2, with D perhaps matching TRBD2 (5 bases). Germline CDR1 reads SNHLY; CDR2 reads FYNNEI. Trimming shortened V by 4 bases and J by 7 bases, and 13 bases separated the two germline ends. The CDR3 runs 13 residues. The CDR3, as DNA: TGTGCCAGCAGTGTCCCTCCGGCGGGGACCCAGTACTTC. This gives the protein CASSVPPAGTQYF.